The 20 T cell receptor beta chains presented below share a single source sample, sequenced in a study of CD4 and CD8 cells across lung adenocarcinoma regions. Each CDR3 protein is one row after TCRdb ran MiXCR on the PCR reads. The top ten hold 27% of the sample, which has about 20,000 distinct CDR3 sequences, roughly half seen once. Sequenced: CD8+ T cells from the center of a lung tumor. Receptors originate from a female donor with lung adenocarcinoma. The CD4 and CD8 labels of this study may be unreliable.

The CDR3 DNA sequence: TGTGCCAGCAGTTTGGACAGTGAAGGGTATGGCTACACCTTC. Translated, it gives CASSLDSEGYGYTF. The genes are TRBV6-5 and TRBJ1-2; TRBD1 might be the D (6 bases). This CDR3 contains 14 residues. Trimming removed 4 bases from V and 5 bases from J, with 14 bases in between. CDR1 and CDR2 (germline): MNHEY, SVGAGI.

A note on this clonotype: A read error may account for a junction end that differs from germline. This CDR3 is CASSPAQGAGAYEQSF. In DNA, the CDR3 is TGCGCCAGCAGCCCCGCGCAGGGGGCTGGGGCCTACGAGCAGTCCTTC. The chain has TRBV10-2 and TRBJ2-6; 8 bases align to TRBD1. The CDR3 covers 16 residues. CDR1 is WSHSY, CDR2 SAAADI, per germline.

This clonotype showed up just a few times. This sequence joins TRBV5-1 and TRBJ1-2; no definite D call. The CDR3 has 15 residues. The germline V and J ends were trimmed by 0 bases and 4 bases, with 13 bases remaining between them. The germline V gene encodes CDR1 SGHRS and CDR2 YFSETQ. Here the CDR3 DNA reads TGCGCCAGCAGCTTGGCTAGAGAACACAGCTATGGCTACACCTTC. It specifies CASSLAREHSYGYTF.

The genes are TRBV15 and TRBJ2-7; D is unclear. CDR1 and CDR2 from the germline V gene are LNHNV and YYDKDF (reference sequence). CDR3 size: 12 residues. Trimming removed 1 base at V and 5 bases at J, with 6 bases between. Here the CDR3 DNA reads TGTGCCACCAGCAGAGGTTACGACGAGCAGTACGTC. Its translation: CATSRGYDEQYV.

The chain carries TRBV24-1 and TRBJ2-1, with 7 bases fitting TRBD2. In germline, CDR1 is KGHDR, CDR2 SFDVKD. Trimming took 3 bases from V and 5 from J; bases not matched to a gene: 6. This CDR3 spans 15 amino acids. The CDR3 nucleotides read TGTGCCACCAGTGATGGGGACTACCAAAACAATGAGCAGTTCTTC. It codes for CATSDGDYQNNEQFF.

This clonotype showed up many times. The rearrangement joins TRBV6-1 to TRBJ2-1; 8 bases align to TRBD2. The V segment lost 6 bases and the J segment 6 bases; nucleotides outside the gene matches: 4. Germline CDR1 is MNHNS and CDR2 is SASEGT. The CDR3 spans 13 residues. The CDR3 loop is CASRRTSSNEQFF. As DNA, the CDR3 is TGTGCCAGCAGAAGGACTAGCTCCAATGAGCAGTTCTTC.

CDR3 DNA sequence: TGTGCCAGCAGTGGAGGACGCGGTTCGGCTTCACCCCTCCACTTT. This sequence encodes CASSGGRGSASPLHF. The V gene is TRBV6-1, the J gene TRBJ1-6; D gene ambiguous. The CDR3 spans 15 residues. Germline CDR1 is MNHNS and CDR2 is SASEGT. Trimming stripped 4 bases from V and 9 bases from J, with 16 bases between.

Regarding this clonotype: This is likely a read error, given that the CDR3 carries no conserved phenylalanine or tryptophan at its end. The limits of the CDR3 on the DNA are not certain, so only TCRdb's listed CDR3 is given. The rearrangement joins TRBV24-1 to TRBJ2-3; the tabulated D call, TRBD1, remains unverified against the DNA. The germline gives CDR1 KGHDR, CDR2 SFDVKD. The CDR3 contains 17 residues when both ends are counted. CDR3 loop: CASSRFSALEIPPLPPG.

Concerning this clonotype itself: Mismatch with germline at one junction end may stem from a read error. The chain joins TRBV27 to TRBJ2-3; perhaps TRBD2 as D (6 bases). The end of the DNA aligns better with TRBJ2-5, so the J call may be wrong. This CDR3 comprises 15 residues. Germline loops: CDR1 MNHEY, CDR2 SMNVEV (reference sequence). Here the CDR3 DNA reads TGTGCCACGGCCGGTGGGGGGAGATCCGAAGATACCCAGTACTTC. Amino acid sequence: CATAGGGRSEDTQYF.

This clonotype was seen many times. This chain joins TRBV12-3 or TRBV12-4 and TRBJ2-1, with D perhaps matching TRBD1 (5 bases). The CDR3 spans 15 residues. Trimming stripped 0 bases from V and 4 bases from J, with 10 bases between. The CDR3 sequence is CASSLAQGPYNEQFF. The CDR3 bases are TGTGCCAGCAGTTTAGCCCAGGGCCCATACAATGAGCAGTTCTTC.

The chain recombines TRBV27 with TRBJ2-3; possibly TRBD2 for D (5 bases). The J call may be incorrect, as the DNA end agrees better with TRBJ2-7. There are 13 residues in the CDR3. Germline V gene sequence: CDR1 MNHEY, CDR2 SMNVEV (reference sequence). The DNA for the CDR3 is TGTGCCACCGGGGTTAGTGAGCTAGAGACGCAGTACTTC. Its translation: CATGVSELETQYF.

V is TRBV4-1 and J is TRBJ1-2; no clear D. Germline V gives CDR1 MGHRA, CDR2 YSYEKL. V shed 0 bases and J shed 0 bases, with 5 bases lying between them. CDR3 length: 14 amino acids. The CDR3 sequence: CASSQDQTNYGYTF. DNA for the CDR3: TGCGCCAGCAGCCAAGATCAAACTAACTATGGCTACACCTTC.

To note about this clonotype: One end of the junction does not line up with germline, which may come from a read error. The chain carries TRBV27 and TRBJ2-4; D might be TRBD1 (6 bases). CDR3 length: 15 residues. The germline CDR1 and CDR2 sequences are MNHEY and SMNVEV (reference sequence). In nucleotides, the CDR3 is TGTGCCAGCAGGCAGGGGCTGGGAGTCAAAAACACTCAGTACTTC. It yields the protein CASRQGLGVKNTQYF.

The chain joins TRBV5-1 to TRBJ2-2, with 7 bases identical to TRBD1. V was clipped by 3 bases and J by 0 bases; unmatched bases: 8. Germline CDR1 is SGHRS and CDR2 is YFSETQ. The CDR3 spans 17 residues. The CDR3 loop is CASSSLRTGANTGELFF. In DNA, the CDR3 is TGCGCCAGCAGCTCGCTCCGGACAGGAGCGAACACCGGGGAGCTGTTTTTT.

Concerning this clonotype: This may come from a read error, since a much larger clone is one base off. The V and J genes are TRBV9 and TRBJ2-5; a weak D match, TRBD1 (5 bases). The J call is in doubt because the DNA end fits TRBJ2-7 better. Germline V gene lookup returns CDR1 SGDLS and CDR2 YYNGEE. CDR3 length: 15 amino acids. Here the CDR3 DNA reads TGTGCCAGCAGCGAGGGGATAGGACCGAGCCACGAGCAGTACGTC. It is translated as CASSEGIGPSHEQYV.

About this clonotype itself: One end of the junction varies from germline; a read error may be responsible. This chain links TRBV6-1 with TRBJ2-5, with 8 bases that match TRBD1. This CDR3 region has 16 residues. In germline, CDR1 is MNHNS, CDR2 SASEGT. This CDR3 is CVSRGHGGRAQDTQYF. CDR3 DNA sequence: TGTGTCAGCAGGGGGCACGGGGGCAGGGCCCAAGACACCCAGTACTTC.

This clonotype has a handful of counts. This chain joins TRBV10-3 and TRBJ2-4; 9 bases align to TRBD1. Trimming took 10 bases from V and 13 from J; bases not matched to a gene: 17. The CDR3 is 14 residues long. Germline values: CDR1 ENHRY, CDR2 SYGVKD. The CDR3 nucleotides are TGTGCCACCAAGGTCCCGGGACAGGGAGACACCCAGTACTTC. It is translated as CATKVPGQGDTQYF.

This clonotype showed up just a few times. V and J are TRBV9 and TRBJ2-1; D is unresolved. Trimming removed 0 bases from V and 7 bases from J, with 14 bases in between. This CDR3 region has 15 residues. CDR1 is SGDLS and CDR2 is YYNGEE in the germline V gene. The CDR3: CASSVATDPWNEQFF. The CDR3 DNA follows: TGTGCCAGCAGCGTAGCTACCGACCCTTGGAATGAGCAGTTCTTC.

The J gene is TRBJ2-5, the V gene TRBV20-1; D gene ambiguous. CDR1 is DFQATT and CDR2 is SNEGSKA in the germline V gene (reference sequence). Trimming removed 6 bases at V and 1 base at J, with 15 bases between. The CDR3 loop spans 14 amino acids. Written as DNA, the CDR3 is TGCAGTGCCCCCAAACGGGTATTCCAAGAGACCCAGTACTTC. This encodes CSAPKRVFQETQYF.

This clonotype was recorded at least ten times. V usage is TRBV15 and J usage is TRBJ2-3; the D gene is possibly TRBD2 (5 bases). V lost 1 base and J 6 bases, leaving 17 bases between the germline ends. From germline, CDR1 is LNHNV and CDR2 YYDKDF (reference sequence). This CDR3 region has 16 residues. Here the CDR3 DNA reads TGTGCCACCAGCAGAGCTCTCGGCGCTAGCCCTGATACGCAGTATTTT. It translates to CATSRALGASPDTQYF. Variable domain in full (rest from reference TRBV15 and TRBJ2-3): DAMVIQNPRYQVTQFGKPVTLSCSQTLNHNVMYWYQQKSSQAPKLLFHYYDKDFNNEADTPDNFQSRRPNTSFCFLDIRSPGLGDTAMYLCATSRALGASPDTQYFGPGTRLTVL.